This TCR beta chain was profiled in a study of identical twins (dated by TCRdb to between 2015 and 2016). As for the study more broadly: TCR alpha and beta repertoires from monozygotic twins, unrelated adults of various ages and cord blood were deep-sequenced to test whether fetal clonotypes persist. To rule out contamination, replicate twin experiments were performed at different times with different library preparation protocols.

As to this clonotype: This clone's antigen is unknown. Per-base quality was not reported, and no clone a single base away is much larger than it.

Every donor in the study was a healthy Caucasian. Results the study describes overall, beyond this receptor: Out-of-frame TCR alpha sequences shared between twins showed an excess of low generation-probability sequences compared with coincidental sharing between unrelated individuals. Zero-insertion analyses could be partly confounded by invariant T cells such as MAIT and iNKT, although diverse VJ usage argued against such confounding for most clonotypes. Recombination models systematically underestimated out-of-frame TCR alpha sharing in monozygotic twins but agreed with sharing between unrelated individuals. Excess twin sharing in beta out-of-frame sequences was weaker because fewer shared sequences lowered the signal-to-noise ratio. Fewer insertions were carried by abundant cord blood beta clonotypes; a weaker similar trend was observed in young adult naive repertoires, while no such trend was observed in memory repertoires. Because the same donors could not be followed over many years, the conclusions depended on cross-sectional statistical analysis.

The library was built by means of 5' RACE. TCRdb names Illumina HiSeq 2000 as the instrument used. Template switching added a universal primer binding site, and the final cDNA carried a unique molecular identifier that allowed TCR cDNA molecules to be counted accurately. First-strand cDNA for TCR alpha and beta chains was synthesized from specific primers in the conserved constant-segment region. To control for contamination, every cDNA library was double barcoded, receiving both a SMART-Mk sample barcode and Illumina barcodes. TruSeq adapter sequences along with Illumina sample barcodes were introduced in two successive PCR steps. The TCR alpha and beta cDNA libraries were sequenced on the Illumina HiSeq platform using custom primers. The study's own analysis went as follows. MiGEC was used to process raw reads and extract unique molecular identifiers, and MiXCR was used to find CDR3 positions. For each individual, recombination models were inferred using an EM algorithm with the repgenHMM and IGoR tools. Shared clonotype analysis was performed with the tcR package in R, normalizing sharing by the product of cloneset sizes. To study raw recombination without the effects of thymic and clonal selection, out-of-frame nonproductive sequences were analyzed. The public reads were run again by TCRdb, first through fastp at Q25 and then through MiXCR, and only productive beta chains were kept. Each entry merges the rows of one CDR3 protein and shows their most common DNA and genes. TCRdb's processing, not the authors' own work, is the source of the V and J calls. The sample has 1.5 million to 2 million distinct CDR3 sequences on record, under 35% of them singletons. 0.25% to 0.3% of the sample lies in the top ten.

The sequenced sample consisted of cord blood. The receptor was isolated from a newborn girl in good health.

The CDR3 has the sequence CASSGNRDFYEQYF. The DNA sequence is TGTGCCAGCAGCGGCAACCGGGACTTCTACGAGCAGTACTTC. The rearrangement joined TRBV12-3 or TRBV12-4 to TRBJ2-4; TRBD2 could be the D gene, as 6 bases match. The J call may be faulty, since TRBJ2-7 better matches the DNA end. Its CDR3 holds 14 amino acids, cysteine through phenylalanine. The retained sequence is limited to the CDR3, 42 bases, with the frame set at the first base.